The sequence of this T cell receptor (beta chain) was determined in a study of blood T cell repertoires in COVID-19. The wider study: PBMCs, B-cell-depleted T cells, or T cells were the source of the cDNA or gDNA that made up the material.

Original methodology: Amplification with reference gene primers provided the estimates of nucleated cell counts. The data were produced by immunoSEQ multiplex PCR, yet TCRdb's version contains in-frame clones alone and is incomplete. The DNA gave D and trimming, while V, J and clone size come from that table. Among approximately 280,000 clones listed, approximately 84% were seen once. This clone was picked up a small number of times. At the DNA level, this CDR3 is encoded by other sequences in the same sample as well. The CDR3 is 15 residues long. CDR1 and CDR2 (germline): MNHEY, SMNVEV (reference sequence). The trim removed 3 bases at V and 7 bases at J, leaving 6 bases unmatched.

This receptor was taken from a human donor with COVID-19, enrolled during active disease. The donor label of this sample is uncertain. The chain carries TRBV27 and TRBJ1-6; 7 bases match TRBD1. The specimen sequenced was peripheral blood. The CDR3: CASSFRDSENSPLHF. Written as DNA, the CDR3 is TGTGCCAGCAGTTTCCGGGACAGCGAAAATTCACCCCTCCACTTT.